This T cell receptor (beta chain) derives from a study of immune cell composition in non-small cell lung cancer. Germline CDR1 reads MRHNA; CDR2 reads SNTAGT. V lost 4 bases, J lost 14 bases, and 5 bases lay in between. The CDR3 spans 9 residues. Sequencing was performed with immunoSEQ multiplex PCR; in TCRdb, only in-frame clones are kept and a portion is missing. Of some 5,000 clones listed, roughly 79% are singletons. The sample consisted of lung tumor tissue. The chain links TRBV6-4 to TRBJ1-4; D ambiguous. This receptor was identified in a human donor with non-small cell lung cancer. The CDR3 sequence: CASSAPLFF. CDR3 nucleotide sequence: TGTGCCAGCAGTGCCCCTCTGTTTTTT.